Detailed here is one TCR beta chain. The data were obtained in a study of T cells in Graves' hyperthyroidism and ophthalmopathy. The germline V gene encodes CDR1 SGHAT and CDR2 FQNNGV. The CDR3 contains 16 residues. The germline V and J ends were trimmed by 9 bases and 0 bases, with 17 bases remaining between them. Amplification of TCR beta CDR3 regions was performed using RNA transcripts as template. HTBI primers were used for first-round RT-PCR of the TCR CDR3. TCRdb analysed the multiplex PCR reads with MiXCR anew, one entry per CDR3 protein. The sample has about 640,000 distinct CDR3 sequences; 20% are singletons.

The sequenced sample consisted of blood. The chain couples TRBV11-2 to TRBJ2-2, with TRBD2 as a possible D gene (5 bases). This clonotype originated in a young man with Graves' ophthalmopathy. The CDR3 coding sequence is TGTGCCAGTACAATGGGGTACGGGACGAACACCGGGGAGCTGTTTTTT. Amino acid sequence: CASTMGYGTNTGELFF.